What follows is one TCR beta chain and its context. These data come from a study of blood T cell repertoires in COVID-19. Across the study: Sources were T cells, B-cell-depleted T cells, or PBMCs; the material itself was cDNA or gDNA.

The V and J ends lost 7 bases and 8 bases respectively, with 23 bases between them. From germline, CDR1 is SGHVT and CDR2 SQSDAQ. This CDR3 region has 15 residues. Per the study methods: Reference gene primer amplification in the assay estimated nucleated cell counts. Produced via immunoSEQ multiplex PCR; TCRdb's table is partial and in-frame only. That table supplies the V and J calls and clone size; D and trimming were determined from the DNA. The sample has around 190,000 clones; approximately 84% are singletons. The chain uses TRBV7-4 and TRBJ1-2; no clear D. The specimen sequenced was PBMCs or T cells enriched from blood (not recorded which). The receptor was isolated from a woman in her 30s who had recovered from COVID-19. As DNA, the CDR3 is TGTGCCAGCACAGCGACTAGGGTATCGCCCCGCGGCTACACCTTC. Residues: CASTATRVSPRGYTF.